A selection of T cell receptor beta chains follows, all from one sample in a study of CD8+CD57+ T cells in acquired aplastic anemia. TCRdb itself ran the reads through MiXCR, one entry per CDR3 protein. Of about 130,000 distinct CDR3 sequences listed, around 46% are singletons. Sequencing was performed on sorted CD4+, CD8+, or CD8+CD57+ T cells (not recorded which) from PBMCs. Receptors originate from a human donor in good health, serving as a control. The CDR3 runs from the conserved cysteine through the conserved F or W. Each record gives: D gene, J gene, clone size, V gene, CDR3 DNA, CDR3 protein. A D gene is named only where the DNA matches it firmly. The listing skips clone size in some rows; elsewhere it reads once, few, many or a size class.

>NA|TRBJ2-3|NA|TRBV2
TGTGCCAGCAGTTTAAGTCTAGGCCGACTGGATACGCAGTATTTT
CASSLSLGRLDTQYF
>TRBD2|TRBJ2-3|NA|TRBV11-2
TGTGCCAGCAGCTTGGGACTAGCGGGGGGCGGTAACACAGATACGCAGTATTTT
CASSLGLAGGGNTDTQYF
>TRBD2|TRBJ2-7|NA|TRBV7-6
TGTGCCAGCAGCGAAGGACTAGCGGGGAACTACGAGCAGTACTTC
CASSEGLAGNYEQYF
>NA|TRBJ1-1|many|TRBV6-6
TGTGCCAGCAGTTACCGTCCGAGACAGACCACTGAAGCTTTCTTT
CASSYRPRQTTEAFF
>TRBD2|TRBJ2-1|NA|TRBV2
TGTGCCAGCAGTGACCAGCGGGAGGGAGGGTTCTTC
CASSDQREGGFF
>NA|TRBJ1-4|many|TRBV12-3/TRBV12-4
TGTGCCAGCAGTTGGGGAATTACTAATGAAAAACTGTTTTTT
CASSWGITNEKLFF
>TRBD1|TRBJ1-2|NA|TRBV9
TGTGCCAGCAGCGTAGGCGGGACAGCTCCCTGGCGTACCTATGGCTACACCTTC
CASSVGGTAPWRTYGYTF
>NA|TRBJ1-6|many|TRBV7-9
TGTGCCAGCGCCTCGAGGGAGGGCTATAATTCACCCCTCCACTTT
CASASREGYNSPLHF
>TRBD2|TRBJ2-2|NA|TRBV3-1
TGTGCCAGCAGCCCTAGGACTAGCGGGGGGGCCCAGGTCACCGGGGAGCTGTTTTTT
CASSPRTSGGAQVTGELFF
>TRBD1|TRBJ1-5|many|TRBV6-1
TGTGCCAGCAGTGAAGGGGACAGGGACTTAAATCAGCCCCAGCATTTT
CASSEGDRDLNQPQHF
>NA|TRBJ1-1|once|TRBV7-3
TGTGCCAGCAGCTTAAACATCGCGGATGAAGCTTTCTTT
CASSLNIADEAFF
>TRBD1|TRBJ1-3|NA|TRBV4-2
TGTGCCAGCAGCCCCGGACAGGGATATTACTCGGGAAACACCATATATTTT
CASSPGQGYYSGNTIYF
>NA|TRBJ2-5|many|TRBV20-1
TGCAGTGCTAGTCTTGGAGAGACCCAGTACTTC
CSASLGETQYF
>TRBD1|TRBJ1-1|many|TRBV5-1
TGCGCCAGCAGCTTTGAGACAGGGCCTCCGTGGACTGAAGCTTTCTTT
CASSFETGPPWTEAFF
>NA|TRBJ2-7|NA|TRBV20-1
TGCAGTGCTAACCCAGGGGGGAACTCCTACGAGCAGTACTTC
CSANPGGNSYEQYF
>NA|TRBJ2-3|many|TRBV19
TGTGCCAGTAGTATAATTTTAGGGGGGAGCACAGATACGCAGTATTTT
CASSIILGGSTDTQYF
>TRBD1|TRBJ1-2|NA|TRBV11-2
TGTGCCAGCAGCTTAGGCCCAACAGGGGGGGACTATGGCTACACCTTC
CASSLGPTGGDYGYTF
>NA|TRBJ2-7|many|TRBV18
TGTGCCTCCGGCCGGGAGTCGAGCTCCTACGAGCAGTACTTC
CASGRESSSYEQYF
>NA|TRBJ2-1|few|TRBV18
TGTGCCAGCTCACGGGGACTGGAAAGCTCCTACAATGAGCAGTTCTTC
CASSRGLESSYNEQFF
>TRBD1|TRBJ2-2|many|TRBV2
TGTGCCAGCAGTCGGGACAGGGTCCTGGGCACCGGGGAGCTGTTTTTT
CASSRDRVLGTGELFF
>TRBD2|TRBJ2-3|NA|TRBV19
TGTGCCAGTAGTACAGGACTAGCGGAGAGCACAGATACGCAGTATTTT
CASSTGLAESTDTQYF
>NA|TRBJ1-2|NA|TRBV15
TGTGCCACCAGCAGAGATTCCGAAGGCTACACCTTC
CATSRDSEGYTF
>NA|TRBJ2-1|many|TRBV5-1
TGCGCCAGCAGCTTGGTGCCAGGGGAGAATGAGCAGTTCTTC
CASSLVPGENEQFF
>NA|TRBJ2-3|NA|TRBV2
TGTGCCAGCAGAGGGTTACTTAGCACAGATACGCAGTATTTT
CASRGLLSTDTQYF
>NA|TRBJ1-3|NA|TRBV2
TGTGCCAGCAGCAGGATGAACCAAGCCTCCTCTGGAAACACCATATATTTT
CASSRMNQASSGNTIYF
>NA|TRBJ2-2|NA|TRBV7-2
TGTGCCAGCAGCTTAGGGGAGCTGTTTTTT
CASSLGELFF
>TRBD1|TRBJ2-7|NA|TRBV4-3
TGCGCCAGCAGCCAGCGGACAGGGGGCGACGAGCAGTACTTC
CASSQRTGGDEQYF
>TRBD1|TRBJ2-5|NA|TRBV25-1
TGTGCCAGCAGTCACATAGGTGGACAGGGTTCAGAGACCCAGTACTTC
CASSHIGGQGSETQYF
>NA|TRBJ1-5|many|TRBV28
TGTGCCAGCATACCCCGGACAGTACAACGGCCCCAGCATTTT
CASIPRTVQRPQHF
>NA|TRBJ2-6|once|TRBV2
TGTGCCAGCAGTTTTAGTGTGGGCCCCCCCTCTGGGGCCAACGTCCTGACTTTC
CASSFSVGPPSGANVLTF
>TRBD1|TRBJ2-5|once|TRBV10-3
TGTGCCATCAGTGGGGGGACAGGGGGCGGTCAGACCCAGTACTTC
CAISGGTGGGQTQYF
>NA|TRBJ1-1|many|TRBV6-2/TRBV6-3
TGTGCCAGCAGTTATACCATCGTTAACACTGAAGCTTTCTTT
CASSYTIVNTEAFF
>NA|TRBJ1-1|NA|TRBV7-3
TGTGCCAGCAGCTTAGGCGGGGGGGCTGAAGCTTTCTTT
CASSLGGGAEAFF
>NA|TRBJ1-1|many|TRBV6-5
TGTGCCAGCACTCAGGGCACTGAAGCTTTCTTT
CASTQGTEAFF
>NA|TRBJ2-7|NA|TRBV24-1
TGTGCCAGCGGACAGTCCTTGAGCGAGCAGTACTTC
CASGQSLSEQYF
>NA|TRBJ1-1|many|TRBV5-8
TGTGCCAGCAGCCAGAATATGAACACTGAAGCTTTCTTT
CASSQNMNTEAFF
>NA|TRBJ2-5|NA|TRBV7-2
TGTGCCAGTAACTTTCCGGACGGAAGACAAGAGACCCAGTACTTC
CASNFPDGRQETQYF
>NA|TRBJ2-7|once|TRBV5-1
TGCGCCAGCAGCTTGCAGGGAGGACTCTCCTACGAGCAGTACTTC
CASSLQGGLSYEQYF
>TRBD2|TRBJ2-2|NA|TRBV29-1
TGCAGCTTGAACCGGGGGGACACCGGGGAGCTGTTTTTT
CSLNRGDTGELFF
>TRBD1|TRBJ1-4|many|TRBV4-3
TGCGCCAGCAGCCAAGATGAACAGGGGGGCGAAAAACTGTTTTTT
CASSQDEQGGEKLFF
>TRBD2|TRBJ2-1|NA|TRBV24-1
TGTGCCACCAGTGACCTTGGACTAGCGGAGGAGCAGTTCTTC
CATSDLGLAEEQFF
>NA|TRBJ2-3|NA|TRBV5-1
TGCGCCAGCAGCCCGGATCAACCGACACGCACAGATACGCAGTATTTT
CASSPDQPTRTDTQYF
>NA|TRBJ2-5|NA|TRBV2
TGTGCCAGCCGGGGGGCCCCGGAGACCCAGTACTTC
CASRGAPETQYF
>TRBD1|TRBJ2-5|many|TRBV10-3
TGTGCCACCCGGAGGGGACAGGGAGAGGAGACCCAGTACTTC
CATRRGQGEETQYF
>NA|TRBJ2-7|NA|TRBV10-3
TGTGCCATCAGTACGGGCCACGAGCAGTACTTC
CAISTGHEQYF
>TRBD1|TRBJ1-5|NA|TRBV15
TGTGCCACCAGCAGGGACAGGGGAACCAATCAGCCCCAGCATTTT
CATSRDRGTNQPQHF